The present entry profiles one T cell receptor (beta chain) with its context. This entry comes from a study of sequential checkpoint blockade in melanoma. Study context: Maintenance nivolumab came after either treatment sequence.

Treatment indicated: randomized to nivolumab then ipilimumab (arm A) or the reverse (arm B). Sorted cells were live CD3+CD8+, lacking CD19 and CD56, from PBMCs. The table came from immunoSEQ multiplex PCR; TCRdb's copy has only in-frame clones and leaves some out. The table records 15,000 to 20,000 clones, roughly two thirds of them present only once. V gave up 5 bases and J gave up 7 bases; unmatched junction bases: 6. CDR1 is MNHEY and CDR2 is SMNVEV in the germline V gene (reference sequence). The CDR3 has 14 residues. This material consisted of CD8+ T cells sorted from blood (inferred from file names), taken from a patient given nivolumab and ipilimumab in sequence. The clonotype comes from a human donor with melanoma. This rearrangement joins TRBV27 to TRBJ1-5, with 9 bases identical to TRBD1. CDR3 sequence (DNA): TGTGCCAGCAGTATCCTGACAGGGGGGCAGCCCCAGCATTTT. Its protein is CASSILTGGQPQHF.